The T cell receptor beta chain under discussion was sequenced for a study of cytomegalovirus exposure and HLA in healthy donors. The study, taken as a whole, reports: TCR beta chain V- and J-gene trimming was linked, in a later analysis, to a missense variant in DCLRE1C. Presence/absence analyses rested on an assumption that sequencing depth was roughly uniform across donors.

As to this clone: Its antigen is not known.

The PCR made use of 60 Vbeta and 13 Jbeta primers. In the source study's methods: Per a later analysis, the number of unique TCR beta chains was roughly 87 million, of which 9 million to 14 million were shared. Measured with immunoSEQ multiplex PCR; TCRdb has only the in-frame clones, and not every one. V, J and clone size were drawn from that table, and D and trimming were deduced from the DNA. The sample contains more than 85,000 clones, around 85% of which appear only once. V shed 5 bases and J 8 bases; nucleotides not matched to a gene: 8. Looked up from germline, CDR1 is LNHDA and CDR2 is SQIVND (reference sequence). This CDR3 is built from 15 residues.

Sequencing was performed on PBMCs. The sequence derives from a young man in good health and CMV-seropositive. The chain combines TRBV19 with TRBJ1-6; 8 bases fit TRBD1. CDR3 nucleotides: TGTGCCAGTAGTCCTGGGACAGGTCTGGATTCACCCCTCCACTTT. As protein: CASSPGTGLDSPLHF.